This record covers a single T cell receptor (beta chain). Its antigen has not been determined. No clone much larger than this one lies a single base away; base qualities are absent. The CDR3 regions of human TCRbeta chains were analyzed by immunosequencing. In the original analysis: TCRs in the repertoires were compared against a reference library of SARS-CoV-2-specific TCRs that had been generated with the MIRA antigen-specificity platform. Breadth was defined as the fraction of unique TCRs that were SARS-CoV-2-associated. Depth was defined as the fraction of total T cells that were SARS-CoV-2-associated. Using the MIRA data, each spike-specific TCR was assigned both to the spike region to which the TCR was reactive and to a CD4 or CD8 class. Log10-transformed breadth and depth values were compared by one-way ANOVA with Sidak's multiple comparisons tests. TCRdb mirrors the immuneACCESS table, restricted to in-frame sequences. Some clones are absent from its copies; in checked studies, under half trace to an unresolved V gene, and the reason for the others is unknown. That table furnishes V, J and clone size, whereas the DNA furnished D and trimming. For this sample the table gives 120,000 or so clones, of which 88% were detected only once. Around 1.7% of the sample lies in the top ten.

This sample is drawn from a study of T cell responses to AZD1222 COVID-19 vaccine (dated by TCRdb to about 2021). Notes on the research overall: AZD1222 recipients with second doses at about 4 weeks or about 12 weeks were pooled, because spike-specific TCR depth and breadth did not differ between schedules. A total of about 230 trial participants underwent TCR sequencing, of whom about 210 received two doses of AZD1222 and some 26 received two doses of the MenACWY control vaccine. Trial participants were enrolled by age into subgroups of 18-55, 56-69 and 70-plus years, and roughly 150, 30 and 60 TCR-sequenced participants, respectively, were included in these subgroups.

The time point label here, explained by the study, means: baseline before first vaccination. Vaccinee samples came from UK trials COV001 and COV002, including a single-blind randomized controlled phase 2/3 trial of AZD1222 (ChAdOx1 nCoV-19) in healthy adults. For TCRbeta chain sequencing, PBMC samples from trial participants were taken at day 0 and at day 28 after the second dose. Results and caveats for the whole study, not just this receptor: No day 14 peak-response samples were available, so repertoires were characterized only after the peak T cell response. Vaccine-associated CD4 TCRs spanned the whole spike protein, with dominant responses in regions 160-218 and 743-854. After two AZD1222 doses, spike-specific TCR breadth and depth were significantly higher than at day 0 and than in MenACWY recipients. Most participants were white British and females outnumbered males, and the authors suggested that clonal diversity may have been underestimated. Conclusions about previously exposed vaccinees are limited because only 5 or 6 AZD1222 recipients were SARS-CoV-2 seropositive at baseline. Epitopes outside the regions mutated in the B.1.351 and B.1.1.7 variants were reportedly recognized by nearly half of the unique spike-specific TCRs. In the small 56-69-year group, the increase in depth fell short of significance, most likely because of low power.

V and J are trimmed by 5 bases and 10 bases, and the gene matches miss 11 bases of the junction. The CDR3 runs 15 amino acids, cysteine and phenylalanine included. The CDR3 DNA has 45 bases and is translated from base 1. Per the germline V gene (reference sequence), SEHNR is the CDR1 and FQNEAQ is the CDR2. The rearranged chain carries TRBV7-9 and TRBJ1-4; 9 central bases correspond to TRBD1. The TCR sequence derives from an adult in good health. The specimen comprised peripheral blood, sampled on day 0 of AZD1222 vaccination. The bases are TGTGCCAGCAGCCTCACCTGGGACAGGGCCGGAAAACTGTTTTTT. Its protein product is CASSLTWDRAGKLFF.